This T cell receptor (beta chain) was sequenced during a study of beta chain features in type 1 diabetes. Study outcomes and limitations: TCRB CDR3s from Type 1 diabetes patients were moderately but significantly shorter in all four CD4+ subsets.

The isolated RNA, all of it, was reverse transcribed, so expressed TCRB transcripts were what got sequenced. Measured with immunoSEQ multiplex PCR; TCRdb has only the in-frame clones, and not every one. The sample shows 300,000 to 400,000 clones, approximately 13% of them seen only once. From germline, CDR1 is SGHDN and CDR2 FVKESK. Trimming removed 2 bases at V and 1 base at J, with 5 bases between. This CDR3 spans 13 amino acids. A remark on this clone: Its target is unknown.

The sequencing sample was made of naive CD4+ T cells from blood. This chain joins TRBV14 and TRBJ1-1; D gene uncertain. This clonotype was sampled from a woman aged 18-29 years with type 1 diabetes. In nucleotides, the CDR3 is TGTGCCAGCAGCCAATTCAGGAACACTGAAGCTTTCTTT. Translating it yields CASSQFRNTEAFF. Variable domain in full (rest from reference TRBV14 and TRBJ1-1): EAGVTQFPSHSVIEKGQTVTLRCDPISGHDNLYWYRRVMGKEIKFLLHFVKESKQDESGMPNNRFLAERTGGTYSTLKVQPAELEDSGVYFCASSQFRNTEAFFGQGTRLTVV.